The sequence of this TCR beta chain was determined in a study of blood T cell repertoires in COVID-19. TCRdb keeps only in-frame clones here, not all; method: immunoSEQ multiplex PCR. The profile shows roughly 92,000 clones, over 70% of them singletons. CDR3 length: 13 residues. V was clipped by 8 bases and J by 5 bases, with 13 bases between them. Specimen: peripheral blood. V and J are TRBV12-3 or TRBV12-4 and TRBJ1-3; weak D call: TRBD1 (5 bases). The clonotype originates from an elderly woman with active or convalescent COVID-19. CDR3 sequence: CASATADRNTIYF. The DNA of the CDR3 is TGTGCCAGCGCGACAGCCGACCGAAACACCATATATTTT.